This T cell receptor (beta chain) was identified during a study of T cell repertoires in cytomegalovirus infection. Looking at the study overall: Newly reported HLA-C-restricted and thoroughly characterized HLA-B-restricted CMV epitopes were employed. Matching HLA type and CMV infection were both indicated by public TCR beta signatures.

One entry per CDR3 protein results from TCRdb running MiXCR on the reads. The sample has roughly 990,000 distinct CDR3 sequences, around 32% seen once. For this clonotype: Its target is not known.

Germline CDR1 and CDR2: LGHNT and FRNRAP. This CDR3 has 18 residues. V lost 3 bases and J 1 base, leaving 22 bases between the germline ends. The sequence was collected from a human donor in good health (CMV status not recorded). Some clones in this sample may be carry-over from other donors' samples. V gene TRBV12-5 combines with J gene TRBJ2-7, with D possibly being TRBD2 (6 bases). Specimen: cultured CD8+ T cells from PBMCs, collected from culture after CMV antigen stimulation. The CDR3 spells CASGFSTDSQGRSYEQYF. As DNA, the CDR3 is TGTGCTAGTGGTTTTTCCACGGATAGCCAAGGGAGGTCCTACGAGCAGTACTTC.